The 32 T cell receptor beta chains below were found in one sample sequenced in a study of T cell repertoires in cytomegalovirus infection (dated by TCRdb to between 2019 and 2020). The treatment or condition label, read with the paper, signifies: in vitro stimulation with specific CMV peptide epitopes to enrich CMV-specific T cells. Instrument used: Illumina HiSeq 1500. TCRdb applied fastp at Q25 and MiXCR to the public reads, then kept only in-frame beta chains. Each CDR3 protein appears once, grouped with its most common genes and DNA. A total of nearly 700,000 distinct CDR3 sequences appear in this sample, 30% to 40% of them only once. Of the sample, 15% to 20% falls within the top ten clones. No antigen has been assigned to these receptors. The source material was cultured PBMCs, sampled from culture after CMV antigen stimulation. These TCRs come from a human donor in good health (CMV status not recorded). Some clones in this sample may be carry-over from other donors' samples.

This clonotype is a singleton in its sample. The chain is built from TRBV20-1 and TRBJ2-7; no clear D gene. There are 13 residues in the CDR3. From germline, CDR1 is DFQATT and CDR2 SNEGSKA (reference sequence). Deletions cut 2 bases from V and 0 bases from J, with 8 bases between. The CDR3 DNA reads TGCAGTGCTAGACATGTGACCTCCTACGAGCAGTACTTC. Amino acids: CSARHVTSYEQYF.

This clonotype was counted a few times. J is TRBJ1-4 and V is TRBV12-3 or TRBV12-4; D not certain. V was pared by 10 bases and J by 5 bases, with 14 bases between. The CDR3 spans 13 residues. The CDR3 sequence is CATRKGPNEKLFF. CDR3 nucleotides: TGTGCCACCCGAAAAGGGCCAAATGAAAAACTGTTTTTT.

The table lists this clonotype with a few counts. V gene TRBV5-6 combines with J gene TRBJ2-7; D uncertain. Trimming left V 2 bases short and J 0 bases short, with 6 bases between. CDR3 length: 13 residues. Germline V gene data show CDR1 as SGHDT and CDR2 as YYEEEE. The CDR3 sequence: CASSLPRSYEQYF. CDR3 DNA: TGTGCCAGCAGCTTACCACGCTCCTACGAGCAGTACTTC.

The chain combines TRBV10-3 with TRBJ2-5, with no clear D. Trimming pared 6 bases from V and 7 bases from J, leaving 24 bases between. CDR1 is ENHRY and CDR2 is SYGVKD in the germline V gene. This CDR3 has 16 amino acids. For the CDR3, the DNA is TGTGCCATCAGCCGGAACCCGGACGTAACTGTTTGGACCCAGTACTTC. This translates into CAISRNPDVTVWTQYF.

To note about this clonotype: A read error may explain this, as a much larger clone is one base away. The chain uses TRBV12-3 or TRBV12-4 and TRBJ2-3; D call uncertain. V lost 8 bases and J lost 0, with 12 bases in between. This CDR3 is built from 14 residues. CDR3 sequence reads: CASRRWLSTDTQYF. DNA of the CDR3: TGTGCCAGCCGGCGGTGGTTAAGCACAGATACGCAGTATTTT.

This clonotype appeared a single time. The V gene is TRBV5-1, the J gene TRBJ2-5; D perhaps matches TRBD2 (7 bases). The CDR3 contains 18 residues. CDR1 and CDR2 from the germline V gene are SGHRS and YFSETQ. The V end lost 0 bases, the J end lost 1 base, and 19 bases lay between the germline ends. The CDR3 loop reads CASSLGIAGAAFQETQYF. Written as DNA, the CDR3 is TGCGCCAGCAGCTTGGGTATCGCGGGGGCAGCGTTCCAAGAGACCCAGTACTTC.

The chain is built from TRBV7-2 and TRBJ2-1, with TRBD2 as a possible D gene (5 bases). Germline CDR1 and CDR2: SGHTA and FQGNSA. Trimming shortened V by 3 bases and J by 7 bases, and 13 bases separated the two germline ends. This CDR3 comprises 14 residues. For the CDR3, the DNA is TGTGCCAGCAGCTTTAGTCGGGGAGTTAATGAGCAGTTCTTC. Translating it yields CASSFSRGVNEQFF.

The table lists this clonotype with many counts. This chain joins TRBV7-2 and TRBJ2-5; 9 bases line up with TRBD2. The V gene end was trimmed by 5 bases and the J gene end by 1 base; junction bases not matched to a gene: 2. Germline V CDR1 and CDR2: SGHTA, FQGNSA. The CDR3 runs to 14 residues. CDR3 nucleotide sequence: TGTGCCAGCAGCCGGACTAGCGCCCAAGAGACCCAGTACTTC. Encoded protein: CASSRTSAQETQYF.

This clonotype was counted only a few times. The chain carries TRBV7-2 and TRBJ1-2, with TRBD1 matching over 8 bases. Germline assignment: CDR1 SGHTA and CDR2 FQGNSA. V dropped 4 bases and J dropped 5; count of bases not matched to a gene: 6. The CDR3 loop spans 14 amino acids. The CDR3 spells CASSYRDRIYGYTF. Written as DNA, the CDR3 is TGTGCCAGCAGCTACCGGGACAGGATTTATGGCTACACCTTC.

This clonotype was counted a few times. V and J are TRBV6-1 and TRBJ1-1; the match to TRBD1 covers 7 bases. There are 15 residues in the CDR3. The germline CDR1 and CDR2 sequences are MNHNS and SASEGT. Losses at the gene ends were 5 bases for V and 1 base for J; bases not matched to a gene: 7. The CDR3 nucleotides are TGTGCCAGCAGTTGGGGACAGAGATCGAACACTGAAGCTTTCTTT. It encodes CASSWGQRSNTEAFF.

This clonotype was detected a few times. The chain couples TRBV7-2 to TRBJ2-7, with D hard to call. V shed 5 bases and J shed 3 bases, with 20 bases lying between them. Germline V CDR1 and CDR2: SGHTA, FQGNSA. The CDR3 totals 16 residues. The CDR3 sequence is CASSRSVGYSNYEQYF. The CDR3 DNA reads TGTGCCAGCAGCCGCTCTGTGGGGTATTCTAACTACGAGCAGTACTTC.

The CDR3 DNA reads as TGTGCCAGCAGCTTAGCGCAGAATGTTGGCTACACCTTC. It codes for CASSLAQNVGYTF. J is TRBJ1-2 and V is TRBV7-4; unclear D gene. CDR1 and CDR2 from the germline V gene are SGHVT and SQSDAQ. The V gene lost 0 bases and the J gene lost 7 bases, with 9 bases spanning the gap. This CDR3 is built from 13 residues.

There are a few counts of this clonotype. J is TRBJ2-7 and V is TRBV6-2 or TRBV6-3; D call uncertain. Per germline, CDR1 MNHEY and CDR2 SVGEGT. V lost 2 bases and J 6 bases, leaving 14 bases between the germline ends. This CDR3 has 14 amino acids. CDR3 coding DNA: TGTGCCAGCAGTTACAGTGGCAGGATGTTCGAGCAGTACTTC. The encoded protein is CASSYSGRMFEQYF.

This chain links TRBV6-5 with TRBJ2-7; TRBD2 matches 14 bases. With V trimmed by 6 bases and J by 5 bases, 6 bases remained unmatched. The CDR3 extends over 15 amino acids. CDR1 MNHEY and CDR2 SVGAGI come from the germline V gene. CDR3 coding DNA: TGTGCCAGCAGCCGCGGGACTAGCGGGAGAAACGAGCAGTACTTC. Its protein product is CASSRGTSGRNEQYF.

The genes are TRBV27 and TRBJ1-6; D is unresolved. This CDR3 has 12 residues. Germline V gives CDR1 MNHEY, CDR2 SMNVEV (reference sequence). Trimming pared 4 bases from V and 17 bases from J, leaving 15 bases between. The CDR3 bases are TGTGCCAGCAGTTCCAAACTAGGAGCCTTCCACTTT. Translated, it gives CASSSKLGAFHF.

The chain uses TRBV28 and TRBJ2-7; D perhaps matches TRBD1 (5 bases). This CDR3 is 17 amino acids long. V was cut by 3 bases and J by 2 bases, with 20 bases left in between. Germline assignment: CDR1 MDHEN and CDR2 SYDVKM. CDR3: CASSFPSTRQTTYEQYF. The CDR3 DNA reads as TGTGCCAGCAGTTTCCCCTCGACCCGACAGACGACCTACGAGCAGTACTTC.

This clonotype occurred a few times. This chain uses TRBV5-1 with TRBJ2-2; a weak D match, TRBD2 (5 bases). This CDR3 has 18 residues. Germline V gene data show CDR1 as SGHRS and CDR2 as YFSETQ. V lost 0 bases to trimming and J lost 0 bases, with 15 bases between them. Here the CDR3 DNA reads TGCGCCAGCAGCTTGGGACTAACCCTTTCCCCGAACACCGGGGAGCTGTTTTTT. It encodes CASSLGLTLSPNTGELFF.

Ten or more counts support this clonotype. The chain is built from TRBV7-2 and TRBJ1-5; TRBD1 matches at 9 bases. CDR3 size: 15 residues. The V and J ends lost 4 bases and 3 bases, in that order; junction bases with no gene match: 4. The germline CDR1 and CDR2 sequences are SGHTA and FQGNSA. The CDR3 nucleotides read TGTGCCAGCAGCTCGGGACAGGGAGACAATCAGCCCCAGCATTTT. It codes for CASSSGQGDNQPQHF.

The chain uses TRBV4-1 and TRBJ1-3; D not certain. This CDR3 spans 16 amino acids. The V end was cut by 1 base, the J end by 1 base, with 11 bases between. Looked up from germline, CDR1 is MGHRA and CDR2 is YSYEKL. DNA of the CDR3: TGCGCCAGCAGCCAAGGGGCTAAGGGTTCTGGAAACACCATATATTTT. This gives the protein CASSQGAKGSGNTIYF.

This clonotype has just a few counts. This sequence joins TRBV7-6 and TRBJ2-3; D gene ambiguous. In germline, CDR1 is SGHVS, CDR2 FNYEAQ. Trimming took off 6 bases at V and 4 bases at J, with 8 bases between the two ends. This CDR3 is 12 amino acids long. CDR3 residues: CASRSLPDTQYF. In DNA, the CDR3 is TGTGCCAGCAGGTCGCTGCCAGATACGCAGTATTTT.

V usage is TRBV19 and J usage is TRBJ2-5; unclear D gene. Trimming removed 6 bases from V and 2 bases from J, with 4 bases in between. CDR1 and CDR2 (germline): LNHDA, SQIVND (reference sequence). There are 11 residues in the CDR3. The CDR3 DNA follows: TGTGCCAGTAGGTGGCAAGAGACCCAGTACTTC. It is translated as CASRWQETQYF. The entire variable domain, with the rest obtained from reference TRBV19 and TRBJ2-5, is as follows: DGGITQSPKYLFRKEGQNVTLSCEQNLNHDAMYWYRQDPGQGLRLIYYSQIVNDFQKGDIAEGYSVSREKKESFPLTVTSAQKNPTAFYLCASRWQETQYFGPGTRLLVL.

The chain has TRBV15 and TRBJ1-5; 7 positions agree with TRBD1. The CDR3 runs to 13 residues. The V gene's germline CDR1 is LNHNV and CDR2 YYDKDF (reference sequence). The junction had 5 bases not matched to a gene; V was cut back by 8 bases and J by 4 bases. The CDR3: CATSGQMNQPQHF. CDR3 DNA: TGTGCCACCTCGGGACAGATGAATCAGCCCCAGCATTTT.

This clonotype showed up just a few times. J is TRBJ2-1 and V is TRBV5-1, with D perhaps matching TRBD1 (6 bases). V lost 4 bases, J lost 5 bases, and 22 bases lay in between. The CDR3 runs to 17 residues. Germline lookup yields CDR1 SGHRS and CDR2 YFSETQ. CDR3 nucleotides: TGCGCCAGCAGCCCATTAAATACCTGGGCAGGGGACAATGAGCAGTTCTTC. This codes for CASSPLNTWAGDNEQFF.

The chain recombines TRBV7-9 with TRBJ2-3; D might be TRBD1 or TRBD2, each matching 6 bases. Germline values: CDR1 SEHNR, CDR2 FQNEAQ (reference sequence). The CDR3 is made up of 15 amino acids. Trimming shortened V by 1 base and J by 5 bases, and 13 bases separated the two germline ends. CDR3 in amino acids: CASSLGGARGDTQYF. For the CDR3, the DNA is TGTGCCAGCAGCTTAGGGGGGGCCAGAGGAGATACGCAGTATTTT.

This clonotype has just a few counts. V usage is TRBV20-1 and J usage is TRBJ2-2; 7 bases match TRBD2. J lost 7 bases, V lost 4 bases, and 9 bases had no gene match. Per germline, CDR1 DFQATT and CDR2 SNEGSKA (reference sequence). The CDR3 extends over 14 amino acids. CDR3 sequence (DNA): TGCAGTGCTAAGGACGGACTAGAGGACGGGGAGCTGTTTTTT. It is translated as CSAKDGLEDGELFF.

This sequence joins TRBV19 and TRBJ2-7, with D perhaps matching TRBD1 (6 bases). Germline V gives CDR1 LNHDA, CDR2 SQIVND (reference sequence). The ends were cut back, 6 bases at V and 3 bases at J, with 12 bases in the middle. This CDR3 is 13 amino acids long. The CDR3 DNA reads TGTGCCAGTAGACAACAAGGGGGCTACGAGCAGTACTTC. Translation: CASRQQGGYEQYF.

The chain employs TRBV28 and TRBJ1-5; the D is unclear. This CDR3 region has 15 residues. From germline, CDR1 is MDHEN and CDR2 SYDVKM. The V gene lost 5 bases and the J gene lost 2 bases, with 13 bases spanning the gap. The CDR3 sequence is CASSPGADGNQPQHF. The CDR3 nucleotides read TGTGCCAGCAGTCCCGGCGCGGATGGCAATCAGCCCCAGCATTTT.

This chain connects TRBV2 to TRBJ1-6, with D possibly being TRBD1 (6 bases). CDR3 length equals 15 residues. Between the trimmed V and J ends, which lost 0 bases and 10 bases, there was a span of 13 bases. From germline, CDR1 is SNHLY and CDR2 FYNNEI. The DNA of the CDR3 is TGTGCCAGCAGTGAAGCGCCCCTGGGGGGCTCACCCCTCCACTTT. It codes for CASSEAPLGGSPLHF.

V gene TRBV5-5 combines with J gene TRBJ1-1; no clear D gene. The CDR3 is 13 amino acids. V was shortened by 10 bases and J by 0 bases, with 13 bases between the two germline ends. Germline assignment: CDR1 SGHKS and CDR2 YYEKEE (reference sequence). For the CDR3, the DNA is TGTGCCGGAAGGACGGTTATGAACACTGAAGCTTTCTTT. Protein: CAGRTVMNTEAFF. Looking up the rest from reference TRBV5-5 and TRBJ1-1 gives the full variable domain: DAGVTQSPTHLIKTRGQQVTLRCSPISGHKSVSWYQQVLGQGPQFIFQYYEKEERGRGNFPDRFSARQFPNYSSELNVNALLLGDSALYLCAGRTVMNTEAFFGQGTRLTVV.

J is TRBJ1-4 and V is TRBV27, with D possibly matching TRBD1 (5 bases). The CDR3 has 14 residues. CDR1 and CDR2 (germline): MNHEY, SMNVEV (reference sequence). V lost 5 bases and J lost 5, with 12 bases in between. The CDR3 bases are TGTGCCAGCAGTAGGGGCAGGGTGAATGAAAAACTGTTTTTT. Protein: CASSRGRVNEKLFF.

CDR3: CASTTGIDTGELFF. The DNA of the CDR3 is TGCGCCAGTACTACAGGGATTGACACCGGGGAGCTGTTTTTT. This chain joins TRBV5-1 and TRBJ2-2; D might be TRBD1 (6 bases). Between the trimmed V and J ends, which lost 8 bases and 3 bases, there was a span of 14 bases. Germline CDR1 reads SGHRS; CDR2 reads YFSETQ. The CDR3 consists of 14 residues.

This clonotype appeared a few times. V and J are TRBV19 and TRBJ2-3; possibly TRBD1 for D (6 bases). Between the trimmed V and J ends, which lost 4 bases and 2 bases, there was a span of 10 bases. The germline V gene has CDR1 LNHDA and CDR2 SQIVND (reference sequence). CDR3 size: 14 residues. The CDR3 nucleotides read TGTGCCAGTAGTACCGGGACACTCACAGATACGCAGTATTTT. This sequence encodes CASSTGTLTDTQYF.